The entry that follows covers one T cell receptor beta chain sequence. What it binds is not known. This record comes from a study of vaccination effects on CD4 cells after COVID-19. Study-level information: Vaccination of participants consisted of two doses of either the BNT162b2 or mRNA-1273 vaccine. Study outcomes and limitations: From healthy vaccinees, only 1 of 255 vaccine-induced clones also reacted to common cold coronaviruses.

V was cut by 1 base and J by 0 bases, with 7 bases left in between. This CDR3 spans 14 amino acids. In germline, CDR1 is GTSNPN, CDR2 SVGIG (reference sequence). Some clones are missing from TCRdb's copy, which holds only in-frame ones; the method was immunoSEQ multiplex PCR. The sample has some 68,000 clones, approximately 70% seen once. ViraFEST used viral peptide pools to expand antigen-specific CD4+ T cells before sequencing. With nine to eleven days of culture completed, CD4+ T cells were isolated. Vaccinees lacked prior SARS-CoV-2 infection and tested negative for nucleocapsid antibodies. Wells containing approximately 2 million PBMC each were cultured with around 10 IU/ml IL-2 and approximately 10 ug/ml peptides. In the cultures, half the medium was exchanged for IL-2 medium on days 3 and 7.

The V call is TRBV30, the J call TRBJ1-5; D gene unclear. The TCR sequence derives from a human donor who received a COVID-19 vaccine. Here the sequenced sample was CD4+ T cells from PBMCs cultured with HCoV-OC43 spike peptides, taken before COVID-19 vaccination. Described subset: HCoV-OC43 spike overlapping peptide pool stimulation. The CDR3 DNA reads TGTGCCTGGAGTGCGTATAATAGCAATCAGCCCCAGCATTTT. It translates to CAWSAYNSNQPQHF. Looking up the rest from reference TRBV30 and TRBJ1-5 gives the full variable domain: SQTIHQWPATLVQPVGSPLSLECTVEGTSNPNLYWYRQAAGRGLQLLFYSVGIGQISSEVPQNLSASRPQDRQFILSSKKLLLSDSGFYLCAWSAYNSNQPQHFGDGTRLSIL.